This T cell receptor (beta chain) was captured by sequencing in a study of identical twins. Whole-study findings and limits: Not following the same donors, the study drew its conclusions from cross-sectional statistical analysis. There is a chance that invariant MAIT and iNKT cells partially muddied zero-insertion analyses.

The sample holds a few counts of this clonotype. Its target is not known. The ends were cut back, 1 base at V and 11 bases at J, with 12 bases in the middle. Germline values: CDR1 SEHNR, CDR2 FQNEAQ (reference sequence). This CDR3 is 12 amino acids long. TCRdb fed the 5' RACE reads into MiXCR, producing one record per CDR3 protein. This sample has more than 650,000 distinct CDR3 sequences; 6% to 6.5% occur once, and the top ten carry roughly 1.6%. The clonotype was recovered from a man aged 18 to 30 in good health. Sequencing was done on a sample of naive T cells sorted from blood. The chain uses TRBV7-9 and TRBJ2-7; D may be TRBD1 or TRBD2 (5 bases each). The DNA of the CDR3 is TGTGCCAGCAGCTTAGGGGACCTGAGGAAGTACTTC. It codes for CASSLGDLRKYF.